This is a list of T cell receptor beta chains from one sample in a study of blood T cell repertoires in COVID-19. Sequencing was performed with immunoSEQ multiplex PCR; in TCRdb, only in-frame clones are kept and a portion is missing. There are about 280,000 clones in the sample; 86% occur only once, and less than 2.5% lies in the top ten. The sequenced material came from peripheral blood. The origin of the receptors is a woman in her thirties who had recovered from COVID-19. Both conserved end residues are part of each CDR3. Fields, in order: D gene, J gene, clone size, V gene, CDR3 DNA, CDR3 protein. D genes are given only for firm matches. Expanded clones get a size class; other rows say once, few or many, or leave the size out.

d_gene: TRBD1; j_gene: TRBJ1-2; abundance: few; v_gene: TRBV19; CDR3nt: TGTGCCAGTAGTATAGGGGGACAGACTAAGACCTATGGCTACACCTTC; CDR3aa: CASSIGGQTKTYGYTF
d_gene: NA; j_gene: TRBJ1-1; abundance: NA; v_gene: TRBV19; CDR3nt: TGTGCCAGCAGGGACATTTACCCGGGTGCTGAAGCTTTCTTT; CDR3aa: CASRDIYPGAEAFF
d_gene: NA; j_gene: TRBJ1-5; abundance: NA; v_gene: TRBV12-5; CDR3nt: TGTGCTAGTGGGCCCGGGACTGGACCGAGGCCCCAGCATTTT; CDR3aa: CASGPGTGPRPQHF
d_gene: NA; j_gene: TRBJ1-5; abundance: NA; v_gene: TRBV23-1; CDR3nt: TGCGCCAGCAGTCGTCGACACGAGCCTTATAGCAATCAGCCCCAGCATTTT; CDR3aa: CASSRRHEPYSNQPQHF
d_gene: NA; j_gene: TRBJ2-2; abundance: NA; v_gene: TRBV28; CDR3nt: TGTGCCATTAACAGGGCGGACACCGGGGAGCTGTTTTTT; CDR3aa: CAINRADTGELFF
d_gene: TRBD2; j_gene: TRBJ2-1; abundance: NA; v_gene: TRBV5-5; CDR3nt: TGTGCCAGCAGCCCGGGGAGGGCGGGAGGGTTAGATGAGCAGTTCTTC; CDR3aa: CASSPGRAGGLDEQFF
d_gene: TRBD1; j_gene: TRBJ1-2; abundance: NA; v_gene: TRBV5-6; CDR3nt: TGTGCCAGCAGCTTGGACAGGGGGCTGAGTGGCTACACCTTC; CDR3aa: CASSLDRGLSGYTF
d_gene: TRBD2; j_gene: TRBJ2-5; abundance: NA; v_gene: TRBV6-8; CDR3nt: TGTGCCAGCAGTTGGTTGCCGTCAGCGGGAGGGAGAGAGACCCAGTACTTC; CDR3aa: CASSWLPSAGGRETQYF
d_gene: NA; j_gene: TRBJ2-1; abundance: NA; v_gene: TRBV9; CDR3nt: TGTGCCAGCAGCGTAGAAGGGGTCCATGAGCAGTTCTTC; CDR3aa: CASSVEGVHEQFF
d_gene: TRBD1; j_gene: TRBJ1-6; abundance: many; v_gene: TRBV27; CDR3nt: TGTGCCAGCAGTTTCACAGGGGGCGCGTATTCACCCCTCCACTTT; CDR3aa: CASSFTGGAYSPLHF
d_gene: TRBD1; j_gene: TRBJ2-2; abundance: NA; v_gene: TRBV28; CDR3nt: TGTGCCAGCAGCCGGGGACAGGGGTCGAACACCGGGGAGCTGTTTTTT; CDR3aa: CASSRGQGSNTGELFF
d_gene: NA; j_gene: TRBJ2-3; abundance: NA; v_gene: TRBV3-1/TRBV3-2; CDR3nt: TGTGCCAGCAGCCCATGGGACTCCACAGATACGCAGTATTTT; CDR3aa: CASSPWDSTDTQYF
d_gene: TRBD2; j_gene: TRBJ2-7; abundance: NA; v_gene: TRBV11-2; CDR3nt: TGTGCCAGCAGCTTCGGTTTTGCGGGGGGCTACGAGCAGTACTTC; CDR3aa: CASSFGFAGGYEQYF
d_gene: NA; j_gene: TRBJ1-3; abundance: NA; v_gene: TRBV28; CDR3nt: TGTGCCAGCAGTCCTACCCCTGGAAACACCATATATTTT; CDR3aa: CASSPTPGNTIYF
d_gene: NA; j_gene: TRBJ1-1; abundance: NA; v_gene: TRBV10-3; CDR3nt: TGTGCCATCAGTAGCGGGTCTGGGAACACTGAAGCTTTCTTT; CDR3aa: CAISSGSGNTEAFF
d_gene: NA; j_gene: TRBJ2-7; abundance: NA; v_gene: TRBV10-3; CDR3nt: TGTGCCATCAGTTCCTACGAAGACTACGAGCAGTACTTC; CDR3aa: CAISSYEDYEQYF
d_gene: TRBD1; j_gene: TRBJ1-2; abundance: NA; v_gene: TRBV10-3; CDR3nt: TGTGCCATCAGCGCGGGACAGCCCACTAACTATGGCTACACCTTC; CDR3aa: CAISAGQPTNYGYTF
d_gene: NA; j_gene: TRBJ2-4; abundance: NA; v_gene: TRBV5-1; CDR3nt: TGCGCCAGCAGCCCTTCGGCAGGGGTCGGCATTCAGTACTTC; CDR3aa: CASSPSAGVGIQYF
d_gene: TRBD2; j_gene: TRBJ2-3; abundance: NA; v_gene: TRBV9; CDR3nt: TGTGCCAGCAGCGTCACCCTAGCGGGATTAGATACGCAGTATTTT; CDR3aa: CASSVTLAGLDTQYF
d_gene: TRBD2; j_gene: TRBJ2-5; abundance: NA; v_gene: TRBV30; CDR3nt: TGTGCCTGGAGTTGGATAGCGGGGGTGGAGACCCAGTACTTC; CDR3aa: CAWSWIAGVETQYF
d_gene: NA; j_gene: TRBJ1-6; abundance: NA; v_gene: TRBV4-3; CDR3nt: TGCGCCAGCAGCCAAGATGTTGGAGTCGGTTCACCCCTCCACTTT; CDR3aa: CASSQDVGVGSPLHF
d_gene: TRBD1; j_gene: TRBJ1-2; abundance: NA; v_gene: TRBV7-2; CDR3nt: TGTGCCAGCAGCTTAGACGGTGGACAGGGGGCGGAGGGAGTCTACACCTTC; CDR3aa: CASSLDGGQGAEGVYTF
d_gene: TRBD1; j_gene: TRBJ2-6; abundance: NA; v_gene: TRBV2; CDR3nt: TGTGCCAGACAGGGGGCAAGGAGCTCTGGGGCCAACGTCCTGACTTTC; CDR3aa: CARQGARSSGANVLTF
d_gene: NA; j_gene: TRBJ1-2; abundance: NA; v_gene: TRBV29-1; CDR3nt: TGCAGCGTTGATAATGGCTACACCTTC; CDR3aa: CSVDNGYTF
d_gene: TRBD1; j_gene: TRBJ1-2; abundance: NA; v_gene: TRBV19; CDR3nt: TGTGCCAGTAGTGACATGACAGGGACCTATGGCTACACCTTC; CDR3aa: CASSDMTGTYGYTF
d_gene: TRBD2; j_gene: TRBJ2-3; abundance: once; v_gene: TRBV20-1; CDR3nt: TGCAGTGCTAGTGGGTTCGGCGGGGGGGTGGATACGCAGTATTTT; CDR3aa: CSASGFGGGVDTQYF
d_gene: TRBD1; j_gene: TRBJ1-2; abundance: NA; v_gene: TRBV7-9; CDR3nt: TGTGCCAGCAGCTCAAGGGTCGAGGGGGCGGGTAGTGGCTACACCTTC; CDR3aa: CASSSRVEGAGSGYTF
d_gene: TRBD1; j_gene: TRBJ1-1; abundance: NA; v_gene: TRBV6-1; CDR3nt: TGTGCCAGCAGTCAGGGCCGGGACAGGATCGTTGAAGCTTTCTTT; CDR3aa: CASSQGRDRIVEAFF
d_gene: TRBD2; j_gene: TRBJ2-4; abundance: NA; v_gene: TRBV2; CDR3nt: TGTGCCAGCAGTGAGGACGGGGGGGCCGGGAACATTCAGTACTTC; CDR3aa: CASSEDGGAGNIQYF
d_gene: NA; j_gene: TRBJ2-2; abundance: NA; v_gene: TRBV28; CDR3nt: TGTGCCAGCAGTTTGAGGTTGAACACCGGGGAGCTGTTTTTT; CDR3aa: CASSLRLNTGELFF
d_gene: TRBD1; j_gene: TRBJ1-5; abundance: NA; v_gene: TRBV28; CDR3nt: TGTGCCAGCAGTTTACGACAGGGGGTAGGTCAGCCCCAGCATTTT; CDR3aa: CASSLRQGVGQPQHF
d_gene: TRBD2; j_gene: TRBJ2-1; abundance: NA; v_gene: TRBV2; CDR3nt: TGTGCCAGCGGACCGGGACTAGCGGGAGCTAATGAGCAGTTCTTC; CDR3aa: CASGPGLAGANEQFF
d_gene: NA; j_gene: TRBJ2-2; abundance: NA; v_gene: TRBV5-5; CDR3nt: TGTGCCAGCAGCCGGGGTGGGCGCGGCACCGGGGAGCTGTTTTTT; CDR3aa: CASSRGGRGTGELFF
d_gene: TRBD2; j_gene: TRBJ2-7; abundance: NA; v_gene: TRBV7-9; CDR3nt: TGTGCCAGCAGCTCATCTAGCGGGAGTATAGAGCAGTACTTC; CDR3aa: CASSSSSGSIEQYF
d_gene: NA; j_gene: TRBJ1-5; abundance: NA; v_gene: TRBV19; CDR3nt: TGTGCCAGTAATCAGGCGGTGGGGCTGGTTCAGCCCCAGCATTTT; CDR3aa: CASNQAVGLVQPQHF
d_gene: TRBD1; j_gene: TRBJ2-7; abundance: NA; v_gene: TRBV27; CDR3nt: TGTGCCAGCAGTTTGGACAGGAGCTCCTACGAGCAGTACTTC; CDR3aa: CASSLDRSSYEQYF
d_gene: NA; j_gene: TRBJ1-2; abundance: NA; v_gene: TRBV12-3/TRBV12-4; CDR3nt: TGTGCCAGCAGTTTTAGAGGGGACATTGGCTACACCTTC; CDR3aa: CASSFRGDIGYTF
d_gene: TRBD1; j_gene: TRBJ1-6; abundance: once; v_gene: TRBV9; CDR3nt: TGTGCCAGCAGCCCCGCTCCGCCGGGACAGGGTAATTCACCCCTCCACTTT; CDR3aa: CASSPAPPGQGNSPLHF
d_gene: NA; j_gene: TRBJ2-2; abundance: NA; v_gene: TRBV18; CDR3nt: TGTGCCAGCTCATCGGGTCTCCGGTCCCCCGGGGAGCTGTTTTTT; CDR3aa: CASSSGLRSPGELFF
d_gene: NA; j_gene: TRBJ1-6; abundance: NA; v_gene: TRBV6-2/TRBV6-3; CDR3nt: TGTGCCAGCAGTTTACGAAACCCCGAGGGCTCACCCCTCCACTTT; CDR3aa: CASSLRNPEGSPLHF
d_gene: NA; j_gene: TRBJ2-7; abundance: NA; v_gene: TRBV6-5; CDR3nt: TGTGCCAGCACACTACTAGCCCACTCCTACGAGCAGTACTTC; CDR3aa: CASTLLAHSYEQYF
d_gene: NA; j_gene: TRBJ1-3; abundance: NA; v_gene: TRBV4-2; CDR3nt: TGTGCCAGCAGCCTTCCCGGGACAGGAAACACCATATATTTT; CDR3aa: CASSLPGTGNTIYF